The 20 T cell receptor beta chains given below trace back to one sample, sequenced in a study of neoadjuvant anti-PD-1 for oral cavity cancer. Sequencing used immunoSEQ multiplex PCR; TCRdb keeps in-frame clones, though not all of them. Seen here are about 15,000 clones, about two thirds observed once, and the top ten hold over 3%. The input for sequencing was PBMCs, taken before nivolumab (anti-PD-1) treatment. Source of these receptors: a person aged 40-85 years with oral cavity squamous cell carcinoma.

The chain is built from TRBV5-1 and TRBJ2-3; D is possibly TRBD2 (6 bases). Germline V gene sequence: CDR1 SGHRS, CDR2 YFSETQ. The V end was cut by 2 bases, the J end by 2 bases, with 12 bases between. This CDR3 is 15 amino acids long. CDR3: CASSLGGTPTDTQYF. The CDR3 DNA sequence: TGCGCCAGCAGCTTAGGTGGGACTCCCACAGATACGCAGTATTTT.

V gene TRBV7-2 combines with J gene TRBJ2-7; D call uncertain. V lost 1 base and J lost 7, with 14 bases in between. Germline V gives CDR1 SGHTA, CDR2 FQGNSA. This CDR3 has 14 residues. The CDR3 loop is CASSLVTDRLEQYF. The CDR3, as DNA: TGTGCCAGCAGCTTAGTCACGGACCGGCTGGAGCAGTACTTC.

The V call is TRBV5-1, the J call TRBJ2-1; D possibly corresponds to TRBD1 (6 bases). This CDR3 comprises 13 residues. Germline loops: CDR1 SGHRS, CDR2 YFSETQ. The V end lost 1 base, the J end lost 10 bases, and 12 bases lay between the germline ends. CDR3 DNA: TGCGCCAGCAGCTTGTTCTCGCAGGGGGAGCAGTTCTTC. Protein: CASSLFSQGEQFF.

There are a few counts of this clone. The chain couples TRBV10-1 to TRBJ2-7; D not resolved. Looked up from germline, CDR1 is WNHNN and CDR2 is SYGVQD (reference sequence). The CDR3 has 12 amino acids. V was trimmed by 3 bases and J by 3 bases, leaving 6 bases between them. In DNA, the CDR3 is TGCGCCAGCAGTGACACCATCTACGAGCAGTACTTC. Encoded protein: CASSDTIYEQYF.

This rearrangement joins TRBV7-9 to TRBJ2-5; a possible D gene is TRBD1 (5 bases). CDR1 is SEHNR, CDR2 FQNEAQ, per germline (reference sequence). The CDR3 totals 13 residues. V was cut by 5 bases and J by 5 bases, with 12 bases left in between. The CDR3 bases are TGTGCCAGCAGCAACCAGGGTCGGGAGACCCAGTACTTC. Residues: CASSNQGRETQYF.

The chain is built from TRBV29-1 and TRBJ2-5; 7 bases line up with TRBD1. The germline V gene has CDR1 SQVTM and CDR2 ANQGSEA. Trimming removed 6 bases from V and 5 bases from J; junction bases left unmatched: 9. The length of the CDR3 is 13 residues. CDR3 nucleotides: TGCAGCGTAGTGGGGACAGACTACGAGACCCAGTACTTC. Its translation: CSVVGTDYETQYF.

This clone was picked up a small number of times. This chain links TRBV6-1 with TRBJ2-7; 7 nucleotides line up with TRBD2. V shed 10 bases, J shed 0 bases, and the junction held 6 bases outside the gene matches. Germline V gene lookup returns CDR1 MNHNS and CDR2 SASEGT. This CDR3 comprises 13 residues. CDR3 protein: CATQAGTSYEQYF. DNA for the CDR3: TGTGCCACCCAAGCGGGAACCTCCTACGAGCAGTACTTC.

This chain connects TRBV2 to TRBJ1-4; D ambiguous. The germline V and J ends were trimmed by 6 bases and 3 bases, with 20 bases remaining between them. The length of the CDR3 is 17 residues. Germline lookup yields CDR1 SNHLY and CDR2 FYNNEI. The CDR3 DNA sequence: TGTGCCAGCAGCTTTATTCAGGTCGGGGATTCTAATGAAAAACTGTTTTTT. Translating it yields CASSFIQVGDSNEKLFF.

This chain links TRBV6-5 with TRBJ1-1; the D is unclear. The V gene lost 7 bases and the J gene lost 6 bases, with 9 bases spanning the gap. Germline CDR1 MNHEY, CDR2 SVGAGI. The CDR3 has 11 residues. The DNA for the CDR3 is TGTGCCAGCACCGATCCCCCTGAAGCTTTCTTT. It is translated as CASTDPPEAFF.

This chain uses TRBV27 with TRBJ2-1, with D perhaps matching TRBD1 or TRBD2 (5 bases each). Per the germline V gene, CDR1 is MNHEY and CDR2 is SMNVEV (reference sequence). This CDR3 is 13 amino acids long. V was pared by 2 bases and J by 10 bases, with 12 bases between. The CDR3 is CASSLTRDREQFF. In DNA form, the CDR3 reads TGTGCCAGCAGTTTAACGAGGGACCGAGAGCAGTTCTTC.

The V gene is TRBV7-8, the J gene TRBJ2-5; 10 bases are shared with TRBD1. Unmatched junction bases numbered 8, after V lost 5 bases and J lost 5 bases. The V gene's germline CDR1 is SGHVS and CDR2 FQNEAQ. The CDR3 covers 15 residues. This CDR3 reads CASSRDRGLWETQYF. The DNA for the CDR3 is TGTGCCAGCAGCCGGGACAGGGGCCTCTGGGAGACCCAGTACTTC.

Note on this clone: The junction departs from the called germline gene at one end, perhaps through a read error. The gene calls are TRBV7-2 and TRBJ2-1; D perhaps matches TRBD2 (5 bases). Germline V gene lookup returns CDR1 SGHTA and CDR2 FQGNSA. The CDR3 has 12 residues. This chain's CDR3 is CASSLNSGSPVF. CDR3 nucleotides: TGTGCCAGCAGCTTAAATTCGGGGAGCCCAGTCTTC.

J is TRBJ1-1 and V is TRBV5-1; D not resolved. Germline CDR1 SGHRS, CDR2 YFSETQ. The CDR3 is made up of 14 amino acids. Trimming removed 7 bases at V and 3 bases at J, with 16 bases between. CDR3 sequence reads: CASVRRDEYTEAFF. Here the CDR3 DNA reads TGCGCCAGCGTTCGGCGGGATGAGTACACTGAAGCTTTCTTT.

The chain is built from TRBV28 and TRBJ1-2; TRBD1 matches 9 bases. The CDR3 loop spans 12 amino acids. Germline CDR1 reads MDHEN; CDR2 reads SYDVKM. Unmatched junction bases numbered 4, after V lost 8 bases and J lost 6 bases. The CDR3 nucleotides read TGTGCCAGCCTTGGACAGGGGCATGGCTACACCTTC. Protein sequence: CASLGQGHGYTF.

V and J are TRBV4-2 and TRBJ2-7; 10 bases fit TRBD2. The trim removed 0 bases at V and 4 bases at J, leaving 3 bases unmatched. This CDR3 region has 15 residues. Germline CDR1 is LGHNA and CDR2 is YNFKEQ. The CDR3 coding sequence is TGTGCCAGCAGCCAAGAACTAGCGGGGCTTTACGAGCAGTACTTC. Protein sequence: CASSQELAGLYEQYF.

This chain connects TRBV11-2 to TRBJ2-7; D is perhaps TRBD1 or TRBD2 (7 bases each). CDR3 length: 16 residues. The ends were cut back, 8 bases at V and 7 bases at J, with 27 bases in the middle. CDR1 and CDR2 (germline): SGHAT, FQNNGV. This CDR3 reads CASRPWGGQMAGEQYF. The DNA of the CDR3 is TGTGCCAGCCGCCCGTGGGGGGGACAGATGGCGGGAGAGCAGTACTTC. The full variable domain, rest sourced from reference TRBV11-2 and TRBJ2-7, is EAGVAQSPRYKIIEKRQSVAFWCNPISGHATLYWYQQILGQGPKLLIQFQNNGVVDDSQLPKDRFSAERLKGVDSTLKIQPAKLEDSAVYLCASRPWGGQMAGEQYFGPGTRLTVT.

About this clone itself: Without the conserved terminal phenylalanine or tryptophan, this CDR3 likely stems from a read error. The DNA is left out, because the CDR3 cannot be placed on it with certainty; the CDR3 is given as TCRdb lists it. The chain recombines TRBV6-1 with TRBJ1-1. The CDR3 sequence runs 12 residues, both termini included. The germline gives CDR1 MNHNS, CDR2 SASEGT. CDR3 sequence reads: CASSVPGAQEVS.

This rearrangement joins TRBV4-1 to TRBJ2-3, with a tentative D call TRBD2 (6 bases). With 4 bases removed from V and 6 bases from J, the gap between germline ends came to 20 bases. CDR3 size: 16 residues. In germline, CDR1 is MGHRA, CDR2 YSYEKL. CDR3 loop: CASSRVGLSVPDTQYF. In nucleotides, the CDR3 is TGCGCCAGCAGCCGGGTAGGACTATCGGTGCCGGATACGCAGTATTTT.

This clone was seen once. This sequence joins TRBV6-5 and TRBJ2-7; D is undetermined. The CDR3 sequence is 15 residues long. In germline, CDR1 is MNHEY, CDR2 SVGAGI. V was pared by 0 bases and J by 7 bases, with 16 bases between. The chain's CDR3 is CASSYSIRSVGEQYF. CDR3 sequence (DNA): TGTGCCAGCAGTTACTCGATCCGCTCCGTAGGGGAGCAGTACTTC.

The chain is built from TRBV2 and TRBJ1-2, with 9 bases aligning to TRBD1. The CDR3 is 14 residues long. J gave up 8 bases and V 6 bases, and 10 bases lay outside the gene matches. Germline V gene data show CDR1 as SNHLY and CDR2 as FYNNEI. Here the CDR3 reads CASSKEQGAGGYTF. CDR3 bases: TGTGCCAGCAGCAAAGAACAGGGGGCTGGCGGCTACACCTTC.